Included here is one T cell receptor beta chain sequence, with context. V gave up 3 bases and J gave up 3 bases; unmatched junction bases: 7. In germline, CDR1 is LGHDT, CDR2 YNNKEL (reference sequence). CDR3 length: 17 residues. The repertoire was sequenced with immunoSEQ multiplex PCR; TCRdb's copy has only in-frame clones and lacks some. There are fewer than 85,000 clones in the sample; 91% occur only once, and approximately 14% lies in the top ten. These data belong to a study of control samples from healthy donors and cancer patients. The receptor was isolated from a man younger than 45 in good health. The V gene is TRBV3-1 (or the pseudogene TRBV3-2), the J gene TRBJ2-5; 13 bases align to TRBD2. Sequencing was carried out using blood. The CDR3 coding sequence is TGTGCCAGCAGCCAGTACCCTGGACTAGCGGGGGAAGAGACCCAGTACTTC. It translates to CASSQYPGLAGEETQYF.